This record covers a single T cell receptor beta chain. This clone turned up a few times. Its antigen has not been determined. Base-call qualities are not available, and no considerably larger clone is one nucleotide away. CDR1 and CDR2 were assigned from the germline V gene as MNHNS and SASEGT. The trim is 1 base for V and 0 bases for J, with a gap of 10 bases between the germline ends. The CDR3 covers 16 residues, taking in both the cysteine and the phenylalanine. The retained sequence is limited to the CDR3, 48 bases, with the frame set at the first base. This entry belongs to a study of OX40 agonist ivuxolimab in advanced cancers. Describing the broader study: Ivuxolimab, which targeted the costimulatory receptor OX40 (CD134), was an agonistic, fully human IgG2 monoclonal antibody. The monotherapy dose-escalation portion (N ≈ 52 patients) of the phase I ivuxolimab trial is reported in the paper. Intravenous ivuxolimab was administered to patients every 2 weeks at six dose levels: 0.01, 0.1, 0.3, 1.5, 3 and 10 mg/kg. Partial responses occurred in three dose-escalation patients, of whom one had hepatocellular carcinoma and two had cutaneous melanoma. Patients were allowed to have had prior anti-PD-1, anti-PD-L1 or anti-CTLA-4 therapy, and 40% of the dose-escalation patients had been treated with checkpoint inhibitors. The dose-escalation cohort was roughly 80% male with a mean age of around 64 years, ranging from roughly 23 to 85. Of the roughly 51 dose-escalation patients, hepatocellular carcinoma was present in about 20, melanoma in some 15, renal cell carcinoma in 9 and head and neck cancer in 9. The point of sequencing TCRbeta in the periphery was to test whether ivuxolimab changed TCR sequence diversity and drove clonal T-cell expansion. The investigation overall reported the following: After ivuxolimab, CD8+ T cells had more expanded clones than CD4+ T cells on average. Low levels of normalized T-cell clonal expansion were also shown by some nonresponding patients. The antigen specificity of the clonally expanded peripheral T cells was not determined. At doses of 0.1 to 3.0 mg/kg, clonal expansion of both CD4+ and CD8+ blood T cells was observed from baseline to week 6. Partial responders in the 0.1-3.0 mg/kg groups had among the lowest normalized peripheral clonal expansion, especially among CD8+ T cells.

Patients with autoimmune disease history or receiving systemic immunosuppression were excluded from the trial. Peripheral blood for TCR sequencing was drawn from every dose cohort at baseline, at cycle 4 day 1 and at cycle 7 day 1. The samples were drawn from a first-in-human, open-label, multicenter phase I dose-escalation trial of ivuxolimab. Adults with locally advanced or metastatic melanoma, renal cell carcinoma, hepatocellular carcinoma or head and neck squamous cell carcinoma were enrolled in the trial. CD4+ and CD8+ T cells were sorted separately from peripheral blood before TCR sequencing. To sequence the TCRbeta CDR3 region, genomic DNA was isolated from the sorted cells. TCRbeta CDR3 regions were sequenced using the immunoSEQ Assay. TCRdb mirrors the immuneACCESS table, restricted to in-frame sequences. Some clones are absent from its copies; in checked studies, under half trace to an unresolved V gene, and the reason for the others is unknown. A total of tens of thousands of clones appear in this sample, nearly 90% of them only once. The top ten constitute about 0.31% of the sample.

The starting material was CD4+ or CD8+ T cells sorted from blood, obtained in a trial of the OX40 agonist ivuxolimab. The sequence was obtained from an adult with an advanced solid tumor such as melanoma, head and neck, liver or kidney cancer. Recombination connected TRBV6-1 to TRBJ1-3; the D gene identity is not certain. In nucleotides, the sequence is TGTGCCAGCAGTGAAGGGCCCCCGAGCTCTGGAAACACCATATATTTT. The translation is CASSEGPPSSGNTIYF.